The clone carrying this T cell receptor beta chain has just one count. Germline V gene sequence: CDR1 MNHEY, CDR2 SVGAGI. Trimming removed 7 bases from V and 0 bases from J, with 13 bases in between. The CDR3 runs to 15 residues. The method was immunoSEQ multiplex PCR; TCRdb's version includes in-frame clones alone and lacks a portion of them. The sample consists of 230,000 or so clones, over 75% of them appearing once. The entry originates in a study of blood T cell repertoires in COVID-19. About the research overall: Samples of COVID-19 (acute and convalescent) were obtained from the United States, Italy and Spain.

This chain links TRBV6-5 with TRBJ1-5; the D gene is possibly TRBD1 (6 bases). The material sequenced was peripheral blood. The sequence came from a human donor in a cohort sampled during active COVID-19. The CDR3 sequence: CASKSDRNSNQPQHF. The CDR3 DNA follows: TGTGCCAGCAAGTCGGACAGAAATAGCAATCAGCCCCAGCATTTT.